This T cell receptor beta chain was captured by sequencing in a study of PD-L1 blockade in urothelial cancer. For the study at large: Male patients with bladder-origin urothelial cancer numbered about 90% of the roughly 29. Prior exposure to chemotherapy in patients amounted to 0 to 3 regimens received. Blood samples had a median of 141,255 T cells.

Unmatched junction bases numbered 1, after V lost 2 bases and J lost 0 bases. Germline loops: CDR1 SNHLY, CDR2 FYNNEI. The CDR3 consists of 16 residues. Time point specified: peripheral blood 6 weeks after treatment start. Every patient provided from 1 to 8 samples, collected pretreatment and on-treatment. The repertoire was sequenced with immunoSEQ multiplex PCR; TCRdb's copy has only in-frame clones and lacks some. Of about 43,000 clones in the sample, 83% were seen once. Sequencing used PBMCs, obtained around atezolizumab (anti-PD-L1) treatment. This sequence joins TRBV2 and TRBJ1-4, with 9 bases fitting TRBD1. The sequence derives from a man aged 55 to 70 with urothelial cancer. The CDR3 region is CASSERDRATNEKLFF. The CDR3 region has the DNA TGTGCCAGCAGTGAACGGGACAGGGCAACTAATGAAAAACTGTTTTTT.